The source of this T cell receptor (beta chain) is a study of cytomegalovirus exposure and HLA in healthy donors. Background on the study: In a later analysis, the roughly 120 validation repertoires were reported to have used the same platform as the 600 to 800 first-cohort repertoires.

V gave up 3 bases and J gave up 4 bases; unmatched junction bases: 6. Germline V gene sequence: CDR1 LGHNA, CDR2 YNFKEQ. The CDR3 extends over 16 amino acids. Profiled with immunoSEQ multiplex PCR; TCRdb holds only in-frame clones, not every one. The sample holds 100,000 to 150,000 clones, approximately 89% seen once. Input material: PBMCs. This sequence joins TRBV4-2 and TRBJ2-1; TRBD2 matches at 10 bases. The receptor was isolated from a woman between 18 and 29 years old in good health and CMV-seronegative. The CDR3: CASSQTGTSDYNEQFF. In DNA, the CDR3 is TGTGCCAGCAGCCAGACGGGGACTAGCGATTACAATGAGCAGTTCTTC.